This T cell receptor (beta chain) was sequenced in a study of T cell clones after liver transplantation. About the research overall: Pre-transplant mixed lymphocyte reactions yielded third-party-reactive TCRbeta sequences as comparators for graft-donor-reactive sequences. Study-level points and caveats: In two subjects, few donor cells limited the measurable donor-reactive repertoire. Migration into the graft, not deletion, may explain lost graft donor-reactive T cells. Circulating graft-donor-reactive CD4 TCRbeta sequences fell significantly post-transplant in most of the 8 subjects.

Libraries were prepared by immunoSEQ multiplex PCR; TCRdb keeps only in-frame clonotypes and omits some of them. The sample records over 90,000 clones, about 86% being singletons. V was pared by 4 bases and J by 2 bases, with 4 bases between. Germline CDR1 is LNHDA and CDR2 is SQIVND (reference sequence). This CDR3 is 12 amino acids long. In the case of this clone: The target antigen is unknown.

This sequence was found in a human patient who received a liver transplant. Some T cells may arise from the graft donor. The chain uses TRBV19 and TRBJ2-3; no definite D call. The sequenced sample was CD4+ T cells from blood, obtained roughly 50 months after liver transplant. The CDR3 bases are TGTGCCAGTAGTACCCCCACAGATACGCAGTATTTT. Protein sequence: CASSTPTDTQYF.